These T cell receptor beta chains were read from a single sample in a study of beta chain features in type 1 diabetes. The table came from immunoSEQ multiplex PCR; TCRdb's copy has only in-frame clones and leaves some out. The data show under 400,000 clones, 12% to 15% seen once. Input material: central memory CD4+ T cells from blood. The source of these receptors is a man aged 30 to 39 in good health. Each CDR3 is given with its conserved first and last residue. The order of the fields is V gene, D gene, J gene, clone size, CDR3 protein, CDR3 DNA. The D gene is left open where the match is weak. Only part of the rows carry a size: once, few, many, or a class if the clone is expanded.

V gene: TRBV4-1
D gene: TRBD1
J gene: TRBJ2-7
clone size: few
CDR3 protein: CASSPRDSLGEQYF
CDR3 DNA: TGCGCCAGCAGTCCTAGGGACAGCCTAGGCGAGCAGTACTTC

V gene: TRBV7-8
D gene: .
J gene: TRBJ2-2
clone size: .
CDR3 protein: CASSSGVVGGELFF
CDR3 DNA: TGTGCCAGCAGCTCCGGGGTGGTAGGCGGGGAGCTGTTTTTT

V gene: TRBV4-2
D gene: .
J gene: TRBJ1-1
clone size: few
CDR3 protein: CASSQIGAGGRTEAFF
CDR3 DNA: TGTGCCAGCAGCCAAATTGGAGCGGGGGGACGAACTGAAGCTTTCTTT

V gene: TRBV29-1
D gene: .
J gene: TRBJ1-5
clone size: many
CDR3 protein: CSVVALGLGQPQHF
CDR3 DNA: TGCAGCGTCGTTGCTCTTGGGCTGGGACAGCCCCAGCATTTT

V gene: TRBV11-3
D gene: TRBD1
J gene: TRBJ1-2
clone size: few
CDR3 protein: CASSLGGQDVNYGYTF
CDR3 DNA: TGTGCCAGCAGCTTAGGAGGACAGGACGTAAACTATGGCTACACCTTC

V gene: TRBV7-6
D gene: TRBD2
J gene: TRBJ2-1
clone size: few
CDR3 protein: CASSFIGTSSYNEQFF
CDR3 DNA: TGTGCCAGCAGCTTCATCGGGACTAGCTCCTACAATGAGCAGTTCTTC

V gene: TRBV6-1
D gene: .
J gene: TRBJ1-2
clone size: few
CDR3 protein: CASSEGGRGYGYTF
CDR3 DNA: TGTGCCAGCAGTGAGGGGGGCAGGGGTTATGGCTACACCTTC

V gene: TRBV19
D gene: .
J gene: TRBJ2-7
clone size: few
CDR3 protein: CASSTSDGVSYEQYF
CDR3 DNA: TGTGCCAGTAGTACGAGTGACGGGGTTTCCTACGAGCAGTACTTC

V gene: TRBV29-1
D gene: TRBD2
J gene: TRBJ2-3
clone size: few
CDR3 protein: CSVEDRQRGYF
CDR3 DNA: TGCAGCGTTGAAGATCGTCAGCGGGGATATTTT

V gene: TRBV9
D gene: .
J gene: TRBJ1-6
clone size: .
CDR3 protein: CASSAPLGDLNSPLHF
CDR3 DNA: TGTGCCAGCAGCGCCCCGTTGGGGGATTTAAATTCACCCCTCCACTTT